The clone carrying this T cell receptor (beta chain) was found a few times. Germline loops: CDR1 SGHTA, CDR2 FQGNSA. The CDR3 runs 12 residues. Trimming stripped 6 bases from V and 2 bases from J, with 8 bases between. This sample was taken from a study of cytomegalovirus exposure and HLA in healthy donors. Profiling relied on immunoSEQ multiplex PCR, and the TCRdb table lists in-frame clones only, not all of them. This table holds about 240,000 clones, approximately 87% found once. The receptor comes from a man aged 18 to 30 in good health and CMV-seronegative. The V call is TRBV7-2, the J call TRBJ2-7; D call uncertain. The material sequenced was PBMCs. CDR3 DNA sequence: TGTGCCAGCAGGACACCTCCCTACGAGCAGTACTTC. Its protein product is CASRTPPYEQYF.